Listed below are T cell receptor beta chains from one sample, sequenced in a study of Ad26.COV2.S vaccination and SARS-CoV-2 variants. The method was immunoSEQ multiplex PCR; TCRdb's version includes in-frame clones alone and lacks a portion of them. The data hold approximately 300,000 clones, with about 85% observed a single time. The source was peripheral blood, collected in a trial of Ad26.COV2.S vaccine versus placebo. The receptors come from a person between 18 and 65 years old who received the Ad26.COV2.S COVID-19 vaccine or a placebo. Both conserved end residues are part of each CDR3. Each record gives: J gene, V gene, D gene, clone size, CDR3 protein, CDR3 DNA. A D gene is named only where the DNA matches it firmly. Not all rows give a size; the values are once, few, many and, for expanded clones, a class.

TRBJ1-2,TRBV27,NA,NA,CASSLSVLGGLYGYTF,TGTGCCAGCAGTTTATCCGTTTTGGGCGGCTTATATGGCTACACCTTC
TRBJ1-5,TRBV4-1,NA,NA,CASSQDPGNQPQHF,TGCGCCAGCAGCCAGGATCCAGGAAATCAGCCCCAGCATTTT
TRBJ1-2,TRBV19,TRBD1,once,CASVRTGSSYGYTF,TGTGCCAGTGTTCGGACAGGGTCTTCGTATGGCTACACCTTC
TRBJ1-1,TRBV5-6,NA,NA,CASSQRLWTDSNTEAFF,TGTGCCAGCAGCCAAAGACTATGGACAGACTCGAACACTGAAGCTTTCTTT
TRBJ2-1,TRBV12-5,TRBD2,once,CASGSVLSGGYNEQFF,TGTGCTAGTGGTTCCGTTCTGAGCGGGGGCTACAATGAGCAGTTCTTC
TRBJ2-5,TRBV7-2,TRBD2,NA,CASSLGGLKEEETQYF,TGTGCCAGCAGCTTAGGGGGACTAAAAGAGGAGGAGACCCAGTACTTC
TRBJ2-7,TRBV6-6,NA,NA,CASSSDTSSYEQYF,TGTGCCAGCAGCTCCGACACTAGCTCCTACGAGCAGTACTTC
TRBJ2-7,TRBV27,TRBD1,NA,CASSLGTGAYEQYF,TGTGCCAGCAGTCTCGGGACAGGGGCCTACGAGCAGTACTTC
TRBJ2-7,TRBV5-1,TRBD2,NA,CASSLGSSGGFYEQYF,TGCGCCAGCAGCTTGGGGTCTAGCGGGGGGTTCTACGAGCAGTACTTC
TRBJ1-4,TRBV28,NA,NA,CASSLMRQGNEKLFF,TGTGCCAGCAGTTTAATGCGCCAGGGTAATGAAAAACTGTTTTTT
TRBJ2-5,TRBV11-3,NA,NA,CASSLEGTQYF,TGTGCCAGCAGCTTAGAGGGGACCCAGTACTTC
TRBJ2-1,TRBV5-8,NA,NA,CASSLAGVVNEQFF,TGTGCCAGCAGCTTGGCAGGGGTCGTGAATGAGCAGTTCTTC
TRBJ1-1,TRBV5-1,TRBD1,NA,CASSHGQAATPEAFF,TGCGCCAGCAGTCACGGACAGGCGGCAACCCCTGAAGCTTTCTTT
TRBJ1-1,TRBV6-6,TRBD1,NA,CASRPTGASEAFF,TGTGCCAGCAGACCAACAGGGGCATCTGAAGCTTTCTTT
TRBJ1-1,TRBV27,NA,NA,CASRTTGYTEAFF,TGTGCCAGCAGGACAACAGGGTACACTGAAGCTTTCTTT
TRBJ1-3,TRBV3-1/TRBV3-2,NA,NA,CASSRQTISGNTIYF,TGTGCCAGCAGTCGACAGACTATCTCTGGAAACACCATATATTTT
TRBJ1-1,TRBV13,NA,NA,CASSPRLLYTEAFF,TGTGCCAGCAGCCCCCGACTTCTCTACACTGAAGCTTTCTTT
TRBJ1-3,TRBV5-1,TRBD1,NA,CASSNQGATGNTIYF,TGCGCCAGCAGCAACCAGGGGGCAACTGGAAACACCATATATTTT
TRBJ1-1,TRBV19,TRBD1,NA,CASSINTGGQATEAFF,TGTGCCAGTAGTATAAACACAGGGGGGCAGGCCACTGAAGCTTTCTTT
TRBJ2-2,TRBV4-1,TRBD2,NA,CASSQVPGAAGGRTGELFF,TGCGCCAGCAGCCAAGTCCCGGGGGCAGCGGGGGGGCGTACCGGGGAGCTGTTTTTT
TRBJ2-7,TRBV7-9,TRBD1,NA,CASSYDRANEQYF,TGTGCCAGCAGCTACGACAGGGCTAACGAGCAGTACTTC
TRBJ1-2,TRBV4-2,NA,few,CASSHGQNYGYTF,TGTGCCAGCAGCCACGGACAGAACTATGGCTACACCTTC
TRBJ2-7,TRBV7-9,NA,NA,CASSHGRFVSYEQYF,TGTGCCAGCAGCCACGGACGGTTTGTCTCCTACGAGCAGTACTTC
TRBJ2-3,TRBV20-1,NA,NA,CSASESTDTQYF,TGCAGTGCTAGTGAGAGCACAGATACGCAGTATTTT
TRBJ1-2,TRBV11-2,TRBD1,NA,CASSLYRGAYGYTF,TGTGCCAGCAGCTTATACAGGGGGGCCTATGGCTACACCTTC
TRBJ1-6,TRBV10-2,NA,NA,CASTQWDRYSPLHF,TGCGCCAGCACGCAATGGGACCGGTATTCACCCCTCCACTTT
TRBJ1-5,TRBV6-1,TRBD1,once,CASSETGPGGPQHF,TGTGCCAGCAGTGAGACAGGGCCCGGGGGGCCCCAGCATTTT
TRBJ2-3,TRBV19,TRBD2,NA,CASSPGTSGSTQYF,TGTGCCAGTAGTCCCGGGACTAGCGGGAGTACGCAGTATTTT